This T cell receptor (beta chain) was identified during a study of T cell repertoires in cytomegalovirus infection. Study details: Public TCR beta signatures marked donors with CMV infection and the matching HLA.

Study-wide findings and caveats: The ex vivo response was dominated by HLA-C-restricted CMV-specific TCR beta clonotypes. Cumulative public TCR beta family frequency identified CMV carriers with the relevant HLA.

Comment on this clonotype: Its antigen remains unidentified.

TCRdb re-called the reads with MiXCR, one entry per CDR3 protein. The data hold some 100,000 distinct CDR3 sequences, with 25% to 35% observed a single time. Specimen: CD8+ T cells from cultured PBMCs, collected from culture after CMV antigen stimulation. The receptor's source is a human donor in good health (CMV status not recorded). Some clones in this sample may be carry-over from other donors' samples.

The CDR3 is CASSLGAGTYTGELFF. In DNA, the CDR3 is TGTGCCAGCAGCTTAGGGGCGGGCACTTACACCGGGGAGCTGTTTTTT. J is TRBJ2-2 and V is TRBV11-2; D may be TRBD2 (5 bases). Between the trimmed V and J ends, which lost 1 base and 3 bases, there was a span of 12 bases. Germline-derived CDR1 and CDR2 are SGHAT and FQNNGV. The CDR3 sequence is 16 residues long.